These T cell receptor beta chains were read from a single sample in a study of T cells in Graves' hyperthyroidism and ophthalmopathy. A single record per CDR3 protein comes from TCRdb applying MiXCR to the multiplex PCR reads. The sample includes about 160,000 distinct CDR3 sequences, less than 10% seen only once; the top ten take over 20%. Sequenced material: blood. Receptors originate from a woman younger than 30 with Graves' hyperthyroidism that later progressed to Graves' ophthalmopathy. CDR3s include the opening cysteine and the closing phenylalanine or tryptophan. A D gene is named only where the DNA matches it firmly. Size tells how often a clone was seen (once, few, many) or the class of an expanded clone, and some rows leave it out.

D: NA
size: many
V: TRBV2
J: TRBJ1-2
CDR3: CASSEAQGRDYGYTF
DNA: TGTGCCAGCAGTGAAGCACAGGGCCGCGACTATGGCTACACCTTC

D: TRBD1
size: few
V: TRBV6-5
J: TRBJ1-2
CDR3: CASSFQGARGSGYTF
DNA: TGTGCCAGCAGTTTCCAGGGGGCGCGGGGATCGGGCTACACCTTC

D: TRBD2
size: many
V: TRBV15
J: TRBJ2-1
CDR3: CATSRDLPSGGANEQFF
DNA: TGTGCCACCAGCAGAGATCTTCCCAGCGGGGGGGCGAATGAGCAGTTCTTC

D: NA
size: many
V: TRBV20-1
J: TRBJ1-1
CDR3: CSATGRGVTEAFF
DNA: TGCAGTGCAACAGGTCGCGGGGTCACTGAAGCTTTCTTT

D: NA
size: many
V: TRBV2
J: TRBJ2-3
CDR3: CASMRDTQYF
DNA: TGTGCCAGCATGAGGGATACGCAGTATTTT

D: NA
size: few
V: TRBV19
J: TRBJ2-2
CDR3: CASSRRRDITGELFF
DNA: TGTGCCAGTAGTCGACGGAGGGACATCACCGGGGAGCTGTTTTTT

D: TRBD1
size: few
V: TRBV4-1
J: TRBJ1-5
CDR3: CASSPGQGMLQPQHF
DNA: TGCGCCAGCAGCCCGGGACAGGGGATGCTGCAGCCCCAGCATTTT

D: NA
size: many
V: TRBV20-1
J: TRBJ2-7
CDR3: CSARDLPSYEQYF
DNA: TGCAGTGCTAGAGACTTGCCCTCCTACGAGCAGTACTTC

D: TRBD2
size: many
V: TRBV15
J: TRBJ2-4
CDR3: CATSRDPPGYGTSGHIQYF
DNA: TGTGCCACCAGCAGAGATCCACCGGGGTACGGGACTAGCGGGCACATTCAGTACTTC

D: NA
size: few
V: TRBV18
J: TRBJ2-3
CDR3: CASSLSGTLTDTQYF
DNA: TGTGCCAGCTCACTTTCCGGGACTCTCACAGATACGCAGTATTTT

D: NA
size: many
V: TRBV7-9
J: TRBJ1-1
CDR3: CASQGQPNTEAFF
DNA: TGTGCCAGCCAGGGACAACCGAACACTGAAGCTTTCTTT

D: TRBD2
size: many
V: TRBV10-3
J: TRBJ2-1
CDR3: CAISPPGTRAYNEQFF
DNA: TGTGCCATCAGCCCACCCGGGACTAGGGCCTACAATGAGCAGTTCTTC

D: TRBD1
size: few
V: TRBV18
J: TRBJ1-4
CDR3: CASSPLGQGIEKLFF
DNA: TGTGCCAGCTCACCATTAGGACAGGGGATTGAAAAACTGTTTTTT

D: NA
size: many
V: TRBV12-3/TRBV12-4
J: TRBJ1-2
CDR3: CASSAVLYGYTF
DNA: TGTGCCAGCAGTGCGGTTCTTTATGGCTACACCTTC

D: TRBD2
size: NA
V: TRBV4-2
J: TRBJ2-1
CDR3: CASSPTTSGAFSYNEQFF
DNA: TGTGCCAGCAGCCCCACGACTAGCGGGGCCTTCTCCTACAATGAGCAGTTCTTC

D: NA
size: many
V: TRBV5-8
J: TRBJ2-1
CDR3: CASSPPWGEQFF
DNA: TGTGCCAGCAGCCCACCATGGGGTGAGCAGTTCTTC

D: NA
size: NA
V: TRBV20-1
J: TRBJ1-5
CDR3: CSAGEKFDQPQHF
DNA: TGCAGTGCCGGGGAAAAGTTTGATCAGCCCCAGCATTTT

D: NA
size: many
V: TRBV28
J: TRBJ1-1
CDR3: CASIQQGNTEAFF
DNA: TGTGCCAGCATCCAACAGGGTAACACTGAAGCTTTCTTT

D: TRBD2
size: NA
V: TRBV30
J: TRBJ2-7
CDR3: CAWSVIRTSGGENEQYF
DNA: TGTGCCTGGAGTGTTATCAGGACTAGCGGGGGGGAGAACGAGCAGTACTTC

D: TRBD1
size: many
V: TRBV7-9
J: TRBJ1-5
CDR3: CASSLGQGVNQPQHF
DNA: TGTGCCAGCAGCTTAGGACAGGGAGTGAATCAGCCCCAGCATTTT

D: NA
size: NA
V: TRBV7-9
J: TRBJ1-4
CDR3: CASSQYTTTNEKLFF
DNA: TGTGCCAGCAGCCAATACACCACCACTAATGAAAAACTGTTTTTT

D: TRBD2
size: many
V: TRBV28
J: TRBJ2-1
CDR3: CASSFLAGGPWNEQFF
DNA: TGTGCCAGCAGTTTCCTAGCGGGGGGGCCATGGAATGAGCAGTTCTTC

D: NA
size: many
V: TRBV7-9
J: TRBJ1-4
CDR3: CASSLWTTTNEKLFF
DNA: TGTGCCAGCAGCCTCTGGACAACAACTAATGAAAAACTGTTTTTT

D: TRBD1
size: many
V: TRBV6-1
J: TRBJ2-3
CDR3: CASSYSHRGPSTDTQYF
DNA: TGTGCCAGCAGTTATAGTCACAGGGGCCCTAGCACAGATACGCAGTATTTT

D: TRBD1
size: many
V: TRBV14
J: TRBJ1-2
CDR3: CASSQDPGQLYGYTF
DNA: TGTGCCAGCAGCCAAGACCCGGGACAGCTCTATGGCTACACCTTC

D: NA
size: many
V: TRBV30
J: TRBJ1-2
CDR3: CAWTSGLVFYGYTF
DNA: TGTGCCTGGACCTCGGGTCTGGTCTTCTATGGCTACACCTTC

D: NA
size: many
V: TRBV11-2
J: TRBJ1-5
CDR3: CASSLDRVNQPQHF
DNA: TGTGCCAGCAGCTTAGACAGAGTCAATCAGCCCCAGCATTTT

D: TRBD2
size: few
V: TRBV19
J: TRBJ2-2
CDR3: CASSIGTTNTGELFF
DNA: TGTGCCAGTAGTATTGGGACTACGAACACCGGGGAGCTGTTTTTT

D: TRBD1
size: many
V: TRBV7-8
J: TRBJ1-1
CDR3: CASSLVFSPTGIMNTEAFF
DNA: TGTGCCAGCAGCTTAGTTTTTTCCCCGACAGGGATCATGAACACTGAAGCTTTCTTT

D: NA
size: many
V: TRBV6-1
J: TRBJ1-5
CDR3: CASSEDSPYSNQPQHF
DNA: TGTGCCAGCAGTGAAGACAGTCCGTATAGCAATCAGCCCCAGCATTTT

D: NA
size: many
V: TRBV28
J: TRBJ2-3
CDR3: CASSLYQRTDTQYF
DNA: TGTGCCAGCAGTTTATACCAAAGGACAGATACGCAGTATTTT

D: NA
size: many
V: TRBV28
J: TRBJ2-7
CDR3: CASSFHGTTTYEQYF
DNA: TGTGCCAGCAGTTTCCACGGGACCACAACCTACGAGCAGTACTTC

D: NA
size: many
V: TRBV19
J: TRBJ1-2
CDR3: CASSILDTPYGYTF
DNA: TGTGCCAGTAGTATCCTCGACACCCCCTATGGCTACACCTTC

D: TRBD1
size: many
V: TRBV5-1
J: TRBJ1-1
CDR3: CASSSGQGGLEAFF
DNA: TGCGCCAGCAGCTCCGGACAGGGAGGTTTAGAAGCTTTCTTT